This entry lists 30 T cell receptor beta chains sequenced from one sample in a study of metastatic and nonmetastatic thyroid tumors (dated by TCRdb to the early 2020s). The method was PCR. Sequenced using an Illumina HiSeq 4000. TCRdb reran the public reads through fastp at Q25 and MiXCR, keeping productive beta chains. The sample yields 24,000 or so clones; approximately 11% were counted once. In total, the top ten clones hold roughly 29% of the sample. No patient had received any treatment before thyroid surgery. The material sequenced was blood. The receptor source for this set is a female donor with papillary thyroid cancer or a benign thyroid nodule (not recorded which). Some clones in this sample may be carry-over from other donors' samples.

About this clone: Possible read error: a much larger clone is one base away. The chain employs TRBV9 and TRBJ2-2, with D possibly TRBD1 on 5 matching bases. Deletions cut 1 base from V and 7 bases from J, with 8 bases between. The CDR3 consists of 13 residues. Germline V CDR1 and CDR2: SGDLS, YYNGEE. The CDR3 DNA follows: TGTGCCAGCAGCGTATCAGGGATCGGGGAGCTGTTTTTT. This translates into CASSVSGIGELFF.

Worth noting for this clone: This may be a read error: a much more frequent sequence differs by one nucleotide. This CDR3 is also generated by other DNA sequences in the sample. The V gene is TRBV5-6, the J gene TRBJ2-5; D is unresolved. Germline V lookup: CDR1 SGHDT, CDR2 YYEEEE. The CDR3 covers 12 residues. CDR3 sequence reads: CASSLSQETQYF. Written as DNA, the CDR3 is TGTGCGAGCAGCCTCAGCCAAGAGACCCAGTACTTC.

The chain employs TRBV7-2 and TRBJ2-5, with 9 bases matching TRBD1. The CDR3 spans 14 residues. The germline CDR1 and CDR2 sequences are SGHTA and FQGNSA. V lost 7 bases, J lost 2 bases, and 5 bases stayed unmatched. CDR3 DNA: TGTGCCAGCATCCCCGACAGGGGGCAAGAGACCCAGTACTTC. It codes for CASIPDRGQETQYF.

V usage is TRBV28 and J usage is TRBJ2-1, with 7 bases that match TRBD2. J lost 7 bases, V lost 4 bases, and 16 bases had no gene match. This CDR3 region has 17 residues. Looked up from germline, CDR1 is MDHEN and CDR2 is SYDVKM. The CDR3 loop reads CASSSSLSGGTPNEQFF. The CDR3 nucleotides read TGTGCCAGCAGTTCATCTCTATCGGGAGGCACTCCTAATGAGCAGTTCTTC.

The CDR3 coding sequence is TGTGCCAGCAAACTTGGGCAGGGTTGGTACGAGCAGTACTTC. Its translation is CASKLGQGWYEQYF. V usage is TRBV6-1 and J usage is TRBJ2-7; possibly TRBD1 for D (5 bases). CDR1 is MNHNS and CDR2 is SASEGT in the germline V gene. Trimming stripped 7 bases from V and 4 bases from J, with 17 bases between. The CDR3 spans 14 residues.

There are many counts of this clone. The rearrangement joins TRBV7-2 to TRBJ2-7; D not resolved. The CDR3 sequence is 13 residues long. CDR1 is SGHTA and CDR2 is FQGNSA in the germline V gene. V gave up 2 bases and J gave up 1 base, with 6 bases separating them. The CDR3 region is CASSLPQSYEQYF. The CDR3 DNA reads as TGTGCCAGCAGCTTACCCCAATCCTACGAGCAGTACTTC.

By share, this clone ranks as medium-sized (0.01 to 0.1%). The J gene is TRBJ1-2, the V gene TRBV6-1, with unresolved D. The CDR3 sequence is 14 residues long. From germline, CDR1 is MNHNS and CDR2 SASEGT. V was cut by 7 bases and J by 6 bases, with 18 bases left in between. The CDR3 reads CASTSLGSGNGYTF. The CDR3 nucleotides read TGTGCCAGCACCTCCCTTGGCAGCGGGAATGGCTACACCTTC.

Remarks on this clone: A much larger clone lies one base from this, so it may be a read error. V is TRBV20-1 and J is TRBJ1-1; D not certain. Germline V gene lookup returns CDR1 DFQATT and CDR2 SNEGSKA (reference sequence). The CDR3 is made up of 12 amino acids. The CDR3 sequence: CSARVGTLGALF. DNA for the CDR3: TGCAGTGCTAGAGTGGGAACCCTAGGAGCTCTCTTT.

This clone has a count of ten or more. The chain combines TRBV5-1 with TRBJ2-7; D is uncertain. With 4 bases removed from V and 0 bases from J, the gap between germline ends came to 11 bases. Germline V gene lookup returns CDR1 SGHRS and CDR2 YFSETQ. This CDR3 is built from 14 residues. The CDR3 coding sequence is TGCGCCAGCAGCCTCGACAAGGCCTCCTACGAGCAGTACTTC. This translates into CASSLDKASYEQYF.

This clone was detected many times. The chain joins TRBV20-1 to TRBJ2-7; D is undetermined. The CDR3 has 12 amino acids. Trimming shortened V by 4 bases and J by 0 bases, and 7 bases separated the two germline ends. Germline CDR1 and CDR2: DFQATT and SNEGSKA (reference sequence). CDR3 coding DNA: TGCAGTGCTAACGCGAACTCCTACGAGCAGTACTTC. Protein: CSANANSYEQYF.

As regards this clone: At one boundary the junction diverges from the germline segment, which might be a read error. CDR3 region: CASGQEPQITDTQYF. In DNA form, the CDR3 reads TGTGCCAGCGGCCAAGAACCACAGATCACAGATACGCAGTATTTT. The gene calls are TRBV3-1 and TRBJ2-3; D remains unclear. CDR1 and CDR2 (germline): LGHDT, YNNKEL (reference sequence). The CDR3 covers 15 residues.

The rearrangement links TRBV5-1 to TRBJ1-4; D is unclear. Germline V gene sequence: CDR1 SGHRS, CDR2 YFSETQ. The length of the CDR3 is 12 residues. Trimming left V 1 base short and J 8 bases short, with 6 bases between. Written as DNA, the CDR3 is TGCGCCAGCAGCTTGTACGGGGAAAAACTGTTTTTT. Protein: CASSLYGEKLFF.

The genes are TRBV27 and TRBJ2-2, with 8 bases lining up with TRBD1. The CDR3 length is 16 residues. Germline-derived CDR1 and CDR2 are MNHEY and SMNVEV (reference sequence). J gave up 6 bases and V 5 bases, and 11 bases lay outside the gene matches. The CDR3: CASSRMPGQGAGELFF. CDR3 in DNA: TGTGCCAGCAGTCGCATGCCAGGACAGGGCGCCGGGGAGCTGTTTTTT.

As concerns this clone: Just one base apart from a much larger clone, this may be a read error. This chain uses TRBV7-9 with TRBJ2-5, with D possibly matching TRBD2 (6 bases). This CDR3 is built from 15 residues. V gave up 3 bases and J gave up 6 bases, with 17 bases separating them. Germline CDR1 reads SEHNR; CDR2 reads FQNEAQ (reference sequence). CDR3 nucleotide sequence: TGTGCCAGCAGCTTGACTAGAGGGGAGCGGAAGACCCAGTACTTC. As protein: CASSLTRGERKTQYF.

This clone appeared many times. The chain is built from TRBV15 and TRBJ2-5; no clear D. V was cut by 8 bases and J by 5 bases, with 15 bases left in between. The germline V gene has CDR1 LNHNV and CDR2 YYDKDF (reference sequence). The CDR3 sequence is 13 residues long. CDR3 nucleotide sequence: TGTGCCACCGTCCCGGATGGGTTGGAGACCCAGTACTTC. It yields the protein CATVPDGLETQYF.

Relative to its sample, this clone is medium-sized. CDR3 DNA sequence: TGTGCCAGCAGTTCGCTGACAGGGGGGAATAAACCCCTCCACTTT. It codes for CASSSLTGGNKPLHF. This rearrangement joins TRBV27 to TRBJ1-6; 9 bases match TRBD1. CDR1 and CDR2 from the germline V gene are MNHEY and SMNVEV (reference sequence). The V and J ends lost 4 bases and 12 bases, in that order; junction bases with no gene match: 10. The CDR3 runs 15 residues.

This clone is medium-sized by share. J is TRBJ2-7 and V is TRBV2, with TRBD1 as a possible D gene (5 bases). The germline V and J ends were trimmed by 4 bases and 5 bases, with 9 bases remaining between them. This CDR3 contains 12 residues. CDR1 and CDR2 from the germline V gene are SNHLY and FYNNEI. In nucleotides, the CDR3 is TGTGCCAGCAGTGGAGGCAGGGACGAGCAGTACTTC. This gives the protein CASSGGRDEQYF.

The chain carries TRBV6-2 or TRBV6-3 and TRBJ2-1; D remains unclear. This CDR3 is built from 10 residues. The V end lost 8 bases, the J end lost 7 bases, and 6 bases lay between the germline ends. Per germline, CDR1 MNHEY and CDR2 SVGEGT. CDR3 nucleotide sequence: TGTGCCAGCCCCCGAAATGAGCAGTTCTTC. Its protein product is CASPRNEQFF.

This clone was observed many times. The chain employs TRBV29-1 and TRBJ2-3; 8 bases match TRBD2. The CDR3 has 12 residues. CDR1 and CDR2 (germline): SQVTM, ANQGSEA. The ends lost 7 bases at V and 3 bases at J; junction bases unmatched: 3. The CDR3 nucleotides read TGCAGCGGCGGGGGGATAACAGATACGCAGTATTTT. It is translated as CSGGGITDTQYF.

This clone showed up many times. The rearrangement links TRBV20-1 to TRBJ1-5; TRBD1 aligns across 7 bases. CDR1 is DFQATT and CDR2 is SNEGSKA in the germline V gene (reference sequence). The CDR3 length is 15 residues. After removal of 6 bases from V and 0 bases from J, the junction contained 8 bases not matched to a gene. CDR3 sequence: CSAGLGGYSNQPQHF. Written as DNA, the CDR3 is TGCAGTGCGGGGTTAGGGGGCTATAGCAATCAGCCCCAGCATTTT.

This clone was detected many times. This sequence joins TRBV9 and TRBJ2-1, with 8 bases lining up with TRBD2. The CDR3 length is 14 residues. Germline trimming cut 1 base from V and 7 bases from J; bases unmatched to any gene: 4. CDR1 and CDR2 from the germline V gene are SGDLS and YYNGEE. The CDR3 loop is CASSVSGSPNEQFF. CDR3 in DNA: TGTGCCAGCAGCGTAAGCGGGAGTCCGAATGAGCAGTTCTTC.

This clone has more than one count but fewer than ten. The chain recombines TRBV6-1 with TRBJ2-7; a possible D gene is TRBD2 (5 bases). CDR1 and CDR2 (germline): MNHNS, SASEGT. The CDR3 loop spans 14 amino acids. V dropped 6 bases and J dropped 4 bases, with 16 bases sitting between them. The CDR3 bases are TGTGCCAGCAGCCGGGAAGGAGCCCGTTACGAGCAGTACGTC. This sequence encodes CASSREGARYEQYV.

The genes are TRBV28 and TRBJ2-7; D not resolved. There are 14 residues in the CDR3. The V end lost 8 bases, the J end lost 2 bases, and 16 bases lay between the germline ends. CDR1 and CDR2 from the germline V gene are MDHEN and SYDVKM. CDR3: CASALNSGAYEQYF. Here the CDR3 DNA reads TGTGCCAGCGCCCTGAACAGTGGAGCCTACGAGCAGTACTTC.

This clone was counted at least ten times. The chain employs TRBV20-1 and TRBJ1-5; no definite D call. The CDR3 runs to 16 residues. The V end lost 4 bases, the J end lost 0 bases, and 16 bases lay between the germline ends. The germline CDR1 and CDR2 sequences are DFQATT and SNEGSKA (reference sequence). The CDR3 nucleotides read TGCAGTGCTACCAGTTGGGCCCGGAATAGCAATCAGCCCCAGCATTTT. Translation gives CSATSWARNSNQPQHF.

The chain uses TRBV13 and TRBJ2-2; no firm D call. The CDR3 is 14 residues long. Trimming pared 1 base from V and 6 bases from J, leaving 9 bases between. Germline V gene sequence: CDR1 PRHDT, CDR2 FYEKMQ (reference sequence). CDR3 nucleotide sequence: TGTGCCAGCAGCTTAGTCAAGGGTTCCGGGGAGCTGTTTTTT. This gives the protein CASSLVKGSGELFF.

The sample holds many counts of this clone. The chain couples TRBV5-1 to TRBJ2-5, with 9 bases identical to TRBD1. This CDR3 has 14 amino acids. The V and J ends lost 4 bases and 1 base, in that order; junction bases with no gene match: 2. CDR1 and CDR2 from the germline V gene are SGHRS and YFSETQ. The CDR3 nucleotides read TGCGCCAGCAGCAAGGACAGGGGCCAAGAGACCCAGTACTTC. This encodes CASSKDRGQETQYF.

As for this clone: A much more abundant neighbour one base away suggests this may be a read error. Other nucleotide sequences from this sample produce the same CDR3. The J gene is TRBJ2-2, the V gene TRBV27; D is tentatively TRBD1 or TRBD2 (5 bases each). Per the germline V gene, CDR1 is MNHEY and CDR2 is SMNVEV (reference sequence). This CDR3 region has 13 residues. CDR3 coding DNA: TGTGCCAGCAGTTTATTCCCCATAGGGGAGCTGTTCTTT. It yields the protein CASSLFPIGELFF.

This clone was picked up a small number of times. This rearrangement joins TRBV28 to TRBJ2-5, with D hard to call. There are 14 residues in the CDR3. The germline V and J ends were trimmed by 7 bases and 5 bases, with 17 bases remaining between them. Germline CDR1 reads MDHEN; CDR2 reads SYDVKM. The CDR3 protein is CASTATLGWETQYF. CDR3 nucleotide sequence: TGTGCCAGCACCGCCACATTGGGCTGGGAGACCCAGTACTTC.

This chain connects TRBV6-1 to TRBJ2-7, with 7 bases identical to TRBD1. This CDR3 contains 12 residues. Germline CDR1 is MNHNS and CDR2 is SASEGT. The CDR3 loop reads CSITATGHEQYF. Here the CDR3 DNA reads TGTTCCATCACCGCGACAGGGCACGAGCAGTACTTC.

This clone was found a few times. A read error is likely, as this CDR3 ends without the conserved phenylalanine or tryptophan. The DNA is left out, because the CDR3 cannot be placed on it with certainty; the CDR3 is given as TCRdb lists it. The rearrangement joins TRBV7-8 to TRBJ2-4; the table's D call, TRBD2, has no DNA check behind it. Germline CDR1 and CDR2: SGHVS and FQNEAQ. From its first to its last residue, the CDR3 has 9 amino acids. The CDR3 loop is CASSLARLA.